The 11 T cell receptor beta chains listed next were all sequenced from one sample in a study of shared T cell receptors in the human thymus. Profiled with immunoSEQ multiplex PCR; TCRdb holds only in-frame clones, not every one. Of hundreds of thousands of clones in the sample, more than 75% were seen once. The same data also went into a second study, on human thymus T cells.

Sequenced: thymocytes. The receptors come from a boy in the first two years of life with a congenital heart defect.

The chain is built from TRBV6-5 and TRBJ1-1; TRBD1 aligns across 9 bases. This CDR3 contains 14 residues. V gave up 7 bases and J gave up 4 bases; unmatched junction bases: 7. Germline CDR1 and CDR2: MNHEY and SVGAGI. Here the CDR3 reads CASTSQGATTEAFF. Written as DNA, the CDR3 is TGTGCCAGCACCTCACAGGGGGCGACCACTGAAGCTTTCTTT.

This clone was counted between two and nine times. The J gene is TRBJ2-3, the V gene TRBV28; D might be TRBD1 (6 bases). CDR3 length equals 13 residues. Per germline, CDR1 MDHEN and CDR2 SYDVKM. V was cut by 6 bases and J by 4 bases, with 11 bases left in between. The CDR3 here is CASRQTGPDTQYF. CDR3 bases: TGTGCCAGCAGACAAACAGGGCCAGATACGCAGTATTTT.

J is TRBJ1-2 and V is TRBV27; 7 bases are a match to TRBD1. Germline V gives CDR1 MNHEY, CDR2 SMNVEV (reference sequence). This CDR3 region has 17 residues. Trimming removed 6 bases from V and 1 base from J; junction bases left unmatched: 14. This CDR3 is CASSRKTQGPNNYGYTF. The DNA of the CDR3 is TGTGCCAGCAGCCGAAAGACACAGGGGCCCAATAACTATGGCTACACCTTC.

The chain carries TRBV5-1 and TRBJ2-7; 9 nucleotides line up with TRBD2. Trimming removed 3 bases from V and 3 bases from J; junction bases left unmatched: 7. The CDR3 has 15 amino acids. Germline-derived CDR1 and CDR2 are SGHRS and YFSETQ. CDR3 DNA sequence: TGCGCCAGCAGCTCAGGACTAGCGTTTAGCTACGAGCAGTACTTC. Translated, it gives CASSSGLAFSYEQYF.

The chain couples TRBV5-5 to TRBJ1-2; 9 nucleotides align to TRBD1. CDR1 is SGHKS, CDR2 YYEKEE, per germline (reference sequence). V was clipped by 6 bases and J by 5 bases; unmatched bases: 11. The CDR3 extends over 15 amino acids. The CDR3 DNA follows: TGTGCCAGCATCGGCCGGACAGGGGATATGTATGGCTACACCTTC. This gives the protein CASIGRTGDMYGYTF.

The chain couples TRBV5-6 to TRBJ2-5; TRBD1 matches 11 bases. Germline CDR1 and CDR2: SGHDT and YYEEEE. V gave up 3 bases and J gave up 1 base; unmatched junction bases: 14. The CDR3 covers 19 residues. CDR3 coding DNA: TGTGCCAGCAGCTCTCTATCGAAACCGGGACAGGGGGTCCAAGAGACCCAGTACTTC. This gives the protein CASSSLSKPGQGVQETQYF.

This chain uses TRBV25-1 with TRBJ1-1; D gene ambiguous. Germline loops: CDR1 MGHDK, CDR2 SYGVNS. The CDR3 length is 13 residues. Trimming shortened V by 6 bases and J by 0 bases, and 8 bases separated the two germline ends. CDR3 protein: CASSAQMNTEAFF. As DNA, the CDR3 is TGTGCCAGCAGCGCACAGATGAACACTGAAGCTTTCTTT.

The chain combines TRBV28 with TRBJ2-1, with 7 bases aligning to TRBD1. After removal of 5 bases from V and 5 bases from J, the junction contained 3 bases not matched to a gene. The CDR3 loop spans 13 amino acids. Germline CDR1 is MDHEN and CDR2 is SYDVKM. The CDR3 bases are TGTGCCAGCAGTAGACAGGGCGACAATGAGCAGTTCTTC. This gives the protein CASSRQGDNEQFF.

This rearrangement joins TRBV7-6 to TRBJ2-1, with D unclear. From germline, CDR1 is SGHVS and CDR2 FNYEAQ. CDR3 length: 19 amino acids. Trimming took off 5 bases at V and 0 bases at J, with 23 bases between the two ends. The CDR3 sequence is CASSKIIRARSGSYNEQFF. CDR3 coding DNA: TGTGCCAGCAGCAAAATTATACGAGCCCGGTCAGGCTCCTACAATGAGCAGTTCTTC.

This clone was seen once. V is TRBV28 and J is TRBJ1-1; 12 positions agree with TRBD1. V lost 6 bases, J lost 2 bases, and 4 bases stayed unmatched. The CDR3 length is 15 residues. The germline V gene has CDR1 MDHEN and CDR2 SYDVKM. CDR3 in amino acids: CASRRGQGANTEAFF. The CDR3 coding sequence is TGTGCCAGCAGGAGGGGACAGGGGGCAAACACTGAAGCTTTCTTT.

The chain has TRBV4-3 and TRBJ1-2; D may be TRBD1 (5 bases). The germline CDR1 and CDR2 sequences are LGHNA and YSLEER. This CDR3 is built from 17 residues. V was shortened by 5 bases and J by 1 base, with 20 bases between the two germline ends. The CDR3 DNA sequence: TGCGCCAGCAGCTCCTCCCCTGCGGGGGGAAGTAACTATGGCTACACCTTC. Translated, it gives CASSSSPAGGSNYGYTF.